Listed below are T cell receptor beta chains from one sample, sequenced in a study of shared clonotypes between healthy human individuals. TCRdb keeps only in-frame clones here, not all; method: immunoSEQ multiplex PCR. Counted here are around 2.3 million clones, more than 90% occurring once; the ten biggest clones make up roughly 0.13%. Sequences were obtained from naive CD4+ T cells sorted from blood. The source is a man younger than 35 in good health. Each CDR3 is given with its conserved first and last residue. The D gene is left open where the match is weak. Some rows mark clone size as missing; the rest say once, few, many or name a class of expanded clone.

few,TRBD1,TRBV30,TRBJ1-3,TGTGCCTGGAGTGTAGGGGGCGGAAACACCATATATTTT,CAWSVGGGNTIYF
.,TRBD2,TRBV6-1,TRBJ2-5,TGTGCCAGCAGTCTACTAGCGGGGGAGACCCAGTACTTC,CASSLLAGETQYF
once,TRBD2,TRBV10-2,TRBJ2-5,TGCGCCAGCAGTTCAAAAGCGGGGGGGCCCGAGACCCAGTACTTC,CASSSKAGGPETQYF
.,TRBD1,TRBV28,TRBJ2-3,TGTGCCAGCAGTTTAGTGGGACAGGGGACAGATACGCAGTATTTT,CASSLVGQGTDTQYF
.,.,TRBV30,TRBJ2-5,TGTGCCTGGACTAATGGGGCCTCGTACCAAGAGACCCAGTACTTC,CAWTNGASYQETQYF
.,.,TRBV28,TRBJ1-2,TGTGCCAGCAGTTCCACACAACCTGGACAATGGGGCTACACCTTC,CASSSTQPGQWGYTF
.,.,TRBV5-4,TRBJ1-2,TGTGCCAGCAGCTTGGCTACCGACTATGGCTACACCTTC,CASSLATDYGYTF
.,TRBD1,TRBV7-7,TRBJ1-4,TGTGCTAGCAGCCCAGGGGGCCCGGGTGAAAAACTGTTTTTT,CASSPGGPGEKLFF
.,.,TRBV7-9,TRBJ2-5,TGTGCCAGCAGCTTAAGTCGCGGACAAGAGACCCAGTACTTC,CASSLSRGQETQYF
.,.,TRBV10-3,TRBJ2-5,TGTGCCATCAGTGCGCCGGGCCCCCGAGAGACCCAGTACTTC,CAISAPGPRETQYF
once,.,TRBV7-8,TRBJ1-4,TGTGCCAGCAGCTTAGCAATAAATGAAAAACTGTTTTTT,CASSLAINEKLFF
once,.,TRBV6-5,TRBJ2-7,TGTGCCAGCAGTTCCCTCGGCGAGCAGTACTTC,CASSSLGEQYF
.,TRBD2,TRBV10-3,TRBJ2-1,TGTGCCATCAGTGACTCCGGGACTAGCGGGAACAATGAGCAGTTCTTC,CAISDSGTSGNNEQFF
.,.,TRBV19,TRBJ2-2,TGTGCCAGTAGTACAACAGGGATGGCCGGGGAGCTGTTTTTT,CASSTTGMAGELFF
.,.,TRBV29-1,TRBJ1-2,TGCAGCGTTGAGAGGACACGCTATGGCTACACCTTC,CSVERTRYGYTF
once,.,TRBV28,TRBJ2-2,TGTGCCAGCAGGGAATCGCAGGGTCGGGTCACCGGGGAGCTGTTTTTT,CASRESQGRVTGELFF
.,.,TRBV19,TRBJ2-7,TGTGCCAGTAGTATTGGGGAGACCTACGAGCAGTACTTC,CASSIGETYEQYF
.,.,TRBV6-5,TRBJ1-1,TGTGCCAGCAGTTCTTTTCCAAGCACTGAAGCTTTCTTT,CASSSFPSTEAFF
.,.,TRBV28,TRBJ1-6,TGTGCCAGCAGTTTAGTCAGCTCCTATAATTCACCCCTCCACTTT,CASSLVSSYNSPLHF
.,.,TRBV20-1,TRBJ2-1,TGCAGTGCCCCCCAGCGACGTGAGCAGTTCTTC,CSAPQRREQFF
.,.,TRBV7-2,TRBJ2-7,TGTGCCAGCAGCTTATCCACTAACGGGCTATACGAGCAGTACTTC,CASSLSTNGLYEQYF
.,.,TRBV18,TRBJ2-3,TGTGCCAGCTCACCTGCGGCAGGGCTGTCAGATACGCAGTATTTT,CASSPAAGLSDTQYF
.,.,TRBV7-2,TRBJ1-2,TGTGCCAGCAGCTTAGTGCAGGGAGTAGACTATGGCTACACCTTC,CASSLVQGVDYGYTF
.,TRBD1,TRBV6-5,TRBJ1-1,TGTGCCAGCAGTGTCATCACAGGGGGTACTGAAGCTTTCTTT,CASSVITGGTEAFF
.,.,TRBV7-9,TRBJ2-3,TGTGCCAGCAGTCGACTAGGCCCTCTCTCGGATACGCAGTATTTT,CASSRLGPLSDTQYF
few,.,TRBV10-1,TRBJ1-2,TGCGCCAGCAGTGAAAGGAGGGCCTATGGCTACACCTTC,CASSERRAYGYTF
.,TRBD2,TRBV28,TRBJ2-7,TGTGCCAGCAGGGGCGGCGGGGGGCCCTACAACGAGCAGTACTTC,CASRGGGGPYNEQYF
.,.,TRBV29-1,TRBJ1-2,TGCAGCGTTGAAGATCTCTCCAGGGTTGGCGGCTACACCTTC,CSVEDLSRVGGYTF
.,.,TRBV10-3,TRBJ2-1,TGTGCCACCTCCCGGGACAATGAGCAGTTCTTC,CATSRDNEQFF
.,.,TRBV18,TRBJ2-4,TGTGCCAGCTCACCACCGGCCGGGAGCAAAAACATTCAGTACTTC,CASSPPAGSKNIQYF
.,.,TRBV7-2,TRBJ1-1,TGTGCCAGCAGCTTTAAGGGAGGGAGCACTGAAGCTTTCTTT,CASSFKGGSTEAFF
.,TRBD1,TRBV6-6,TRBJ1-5,TGTGCCAGCAGGGTGGGACAGGGGGTGAATCAGCCCCAGCATTTT,CASRVGQGVNQPQHF
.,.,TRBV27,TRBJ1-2,TGTGCCAGCAGTTTACGCCAGGGAGGTGGCTACACCTTC,CASSLRQGGGYTF
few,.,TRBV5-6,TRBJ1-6,TGTGCCAGCAGCTTGGCTTATCAGGTCGCGGATTCACCCCTCCACTTT,CASSLAYQVADSPLHF
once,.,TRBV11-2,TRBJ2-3,TGTGCCAGCAGCGCGAGCACAGATACGCAGTATTTT,CASSASTDTQYF
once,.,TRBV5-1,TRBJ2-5,TGCGCCAGCAGCTTGGTTGCAGACCAAGAGACCCAGTACTTC,CASSLVADQETQYF
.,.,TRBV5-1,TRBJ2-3,TGCGCCAGCAGCTTGGAACGGTACCCGGACCCCAATATCGGGCAGTATTTT,CASSLERYPDPNIGQYF
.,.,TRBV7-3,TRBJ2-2,TGTGCCAGCAGTACAACGGGACAAAAGAACACCGGGGAGCTGTTTTTT,CASSTTGQKNTGELFF
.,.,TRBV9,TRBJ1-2,TGTGCCAGCAGCGTACGGGGGGGCGACGGCTACACCTTC,CASSVRGGDGYTF
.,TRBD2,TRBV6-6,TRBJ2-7,TGTGCCAGCAGTTACGGCGCGGGAGACTACGAGCAGTACTTC,CASSYGAGDYEQYF
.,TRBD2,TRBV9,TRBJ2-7,TGTGCCAGCAGCGTAGGGGTAGCGGGAGGGCCGGTCGGATCCGAGCAGTACTTC,CASSVGVAGGPVGSEQYF